The entry below describes one TCR beta chain. Its antigen is unidentified. This specimen belongs to a study of T cell responses to AZD1222 COVID-19 vaccine. The study, taken as a whole, reports: Among those given AZD1222, only 6 or 7 were seropositive at baseline.

Measured with immunoSEQ multiplex PCR; TCRdb has only the in-frame clones, and not every one. The sample lists nearly 110,000 clones, roughly 90% seen once, with 8.5% to 10% in the top ten. Second-dose intervals of approximately 4 or approximately 12 weeks were pooled. The CDR3 totals 17 residues. Germline CDR1 and CDR2: LGHDT and YNNKEL (reference sequence). Trimming removed 2 bases at V and 6 bases at J, with 22 bases between. The J gene is TRBJ1-2, the V gene TRBV3-1 (or the pseudogene TRBV3-2); D perhaps matches TRBD1 (5 bases). This clonotype was sampled from an adult who received the AZD1222 COVID-19 vaccine. The source was peripheral blood, collected 28 days after the second AZD1222 dose. The CDR3 here is CASSQRFMGQGRNGYTF. CDR3 bases: TGTGCCAGCAGCCAACGTTTTATGGGTCAGGGCCGCAATGGCTACACCTTC.